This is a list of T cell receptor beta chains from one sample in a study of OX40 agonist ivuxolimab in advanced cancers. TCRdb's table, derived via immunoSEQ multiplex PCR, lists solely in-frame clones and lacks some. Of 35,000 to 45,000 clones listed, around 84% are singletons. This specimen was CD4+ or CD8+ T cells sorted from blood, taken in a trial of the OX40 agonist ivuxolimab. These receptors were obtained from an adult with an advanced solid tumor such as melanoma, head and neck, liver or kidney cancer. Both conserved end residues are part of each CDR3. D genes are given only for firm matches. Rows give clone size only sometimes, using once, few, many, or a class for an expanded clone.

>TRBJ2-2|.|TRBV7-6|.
CASSLASGTGELFF
TGTGCCAGCAGCTTAGCGTCTGGCACCGGGGAGCTGTTTTTT
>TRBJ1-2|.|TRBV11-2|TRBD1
CASSSGQGNGFMDGYTF
TGTGCCAGCAGCTCCGGACAGGGGAACGGCTTTATGGATGGCTACACCTTC
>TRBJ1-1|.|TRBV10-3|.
CAISDRQLMNTEAFF
TGTGCCATCAGTGACAGACAGCTAATGAACACTGAAGCTTTCTTT
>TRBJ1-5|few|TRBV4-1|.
CASSRSGVSNQPQHF
TGCGCCAGCAGCCGGTCAGGGGTGAGCAATCAGCCCCAGCATTTT
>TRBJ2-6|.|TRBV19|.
CASKTSSGANVLTF
TGTGCCAGTAAGACCTCCTCTGGGGCCAACGTCCTGACTTTC
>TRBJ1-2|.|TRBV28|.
CANKNDPGHSNYGYTF
TGTGCCAACAAGAACGACCCGGGACACTCTAACTATGGCTACACCTTC
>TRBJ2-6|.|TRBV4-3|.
CASSPTGQGSGANVLTF
TGCGCCAGCAGCCCGACAGGCCAGGGATCTGGGGCCAACGTCCTGACTTTC
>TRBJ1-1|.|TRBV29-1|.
CSVPRPGRPTEAFF
TGCAGCGTCCCTAGGCCGGGTCGTCCCACTGAAGCTTTCTTT
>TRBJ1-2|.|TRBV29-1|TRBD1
CSVEGVTGGNYGYTF
TGCAGCGTTGAAGGCGTGACAGGGGGAAACTATGGCTACACCTTC
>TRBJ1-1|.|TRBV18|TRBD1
CASSTGRGVSTEAFF
TGTGCCAGCTCAACGGGCAGGGGGGTTTCAACTGAAGCTTTCTTT
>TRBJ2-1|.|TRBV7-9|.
CASSQVRRPYNEQFF
TGTGCCAGCAGCCAGGTGAGGAGGCCCTACAATGAGCAGTTCTTC
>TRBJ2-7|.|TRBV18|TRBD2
CASSPWTSGGQTSSYEQYF
TGTGCCAGCTCACCCTGGACTAGCGGGGGCCAAACTAGCTCCTACGAGCAGTACTTC
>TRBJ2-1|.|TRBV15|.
CATSSFYNEQFF
TGTGCCACCAGCAGCTTTTACAATGAGCAGTTCTTC
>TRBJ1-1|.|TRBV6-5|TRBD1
CASSLGQATEAFF
TGTGCCAGCAGTCTCGGACAGGCCACTGAAGCTTTCTTT
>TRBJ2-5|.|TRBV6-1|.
CASSPGGQETQYF
TGTGCCAGCAGTCCCGGCGGCCAAGAGACCCAGTACTTC
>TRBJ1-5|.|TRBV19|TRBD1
CASSTTGGDQPQHF
TGTGCCAGTAGTACGACAGGGGGCGATCAGCCCCAGCATTTT
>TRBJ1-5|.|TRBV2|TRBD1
CASSEGTGINQPQHF
TGTGCCAGCAGTGAAGGGACAGGGATCAATCAGCCCCAGCATTTT
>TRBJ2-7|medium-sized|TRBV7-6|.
CASSLEGREQYF
TGTGCCAGCAGCTTAGAAGGGAGGGAGCAGTACTTC
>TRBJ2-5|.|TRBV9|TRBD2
CASSPRPTSEETQYF
TGTGCCAGCAGCCCCCGACCGACTAGCGAGGAGACCCAGTACTTC
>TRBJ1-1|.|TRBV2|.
CASSESGIRAEAFF
TGTGCCAGCAGTGAATCCGGGATTCGGGCTGAAGCTTTCTTT
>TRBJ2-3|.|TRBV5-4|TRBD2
CASSLGLAGGDTDTQYF
TGTGCCAGCAGCTTGGGACTAGCGGGGGGGGACACAGATACGCAGTATTTT